This TCR beta chain was profiled in a study of tissue T cells after allogeneic stem cell transplantation. About the research overall: This research-autopsy study prospectively enrolled adult allogeneic hematopoietic cell transplant recipients with steroid-refractory graft-versus-host disease. Of the grafts for graft-versus-host disease patients, four were unmodified and three CD34-selected. Overall study results and limits: Shared clones across patients were few; motif clustering revealed tissue-specific shared signatures.

TCRbeta CDR3 was sequenced at survey depth with template counts. The data were produced by immunoSEQ multiplex PCR, yet TCRdb's version contains in-frame clones alone and is incomplete. Altogether 25,000 to 30,000 clones are present, about 90% being singletons, with the ten largest covering roughly 2%. Worth noting for this clone: Its specificity is unknown.

V dropped 5 bases and J dropped 6; count of bases not matched to a gene: 10. Per germline, CDR1 LGHDT and CDR2 YNNKEL (reference sequence). The CDR3 has 17 residues. This chain links TRBV3-1 (or the pseudogene TRBV3-2) with TRBJ2-7, with 16 bases lining up with TRBD2. This TCR was recovered from a male donor older than 55 who later had graft-versus-host disease after an allogeneic stem cell transplant. The material sequenced was blood, taken before transplantation. CDR3 in amino acids: CASSVGTSGRDPLEQYF. The CDR3 DNA follows: TGTGCCAGCAGCGTCGGGACTAGCGGGAGGGACCCTCTCGAGCAGTACTTC.